Presented here are 10 T cell receptor beta chains from one specimen sequenced in a study of OX40 agonist ivuxolimab in advanced cancers. The protocol was immunoSEQ multiplex PCR, while the TCRdb copy is restricted to in-frame clones and leaves out a portion. The repertoire holds roughly 120,000 clones, with around 90% as singletons. Sequences were derived from CD4+ or CD8+ T cells sorted from blood, sampled in a trial of the OX40 agonist ivuxolimab. The receptors here all came from an adult with an advanced solid tumor such as melanoma, head and neck, liver or kidney cancer.

The chain joins TRBV6-5 to TRBJ1-1; no clear D. The germline V and J ends were trimmed by 2 bases and 6 bases, with 10 bases remaining between them. Per germline, CDR1 MNHEY and CDR2 SVGAGI. The CDR3 runs 13 residues. CDR3 in amino acids: CASSYDLSAEAFF. The CDR3 DNA reads TGTGCCAGCAGTTACGACTTGTCCGCTGAAGCTTTCTTT.

This rearrangement joins TRBV4-1 to TRBJ2-2, with TRBD1 matching over 10 bases. Germline lookup yields CDR1 MGHRA and CDR2 YSYEKL. The junction had 2 bases not matched to a gene; V was cut back by 5 bases and J by 5 bases. The CDR3 covers 14 residues. DNA of the CDR3: TGCGCCAGCAGCTGGACAGGGGGTACCGGGGAGCTGTTTTTT. The encoded protein is CASSWTGGTGELFF.

This clone was recorded only once. The V and J genes are TRBV7-9 and TRBJ2-7, with D tentatively TRBD1 (5 bases). V lost 5 bases and J 5 bases, leaving 10 bases between the germline ends. This CDR3 has 12 residues. Germline V CDR1 and CDR2: SEHNR, FQNEAQ (reference sequence). The CDR3 sequence: CASSLDSNEQYF. CDR3 DNA: TGTGCCAGCAGCCTTGACAGTAACGAGCAGTACTTC.

This chain uses TRBV6-6 with TRBJ2-1; 9 bases agree with TRBD1. The CDR3 is made up of 15 amino acids. Germline V CDR1 and CDR2: MNHNY, SVGAGI (reference sequence). After removal of 5 bases from V and 3 bases from J, the junction contained 5 bases not matched to a gene. CDR3 in DNA: TGTGCCAGCAGTCCGCCGGGACAGGGCTACAATGAGCAGTTCTTC. Its translation: CASSPPGQGYNEQFF.

The genes are TRBV9 and TRBJ2-2; possible D gene TRBD1, 6 bases. The germline V and J ends were trimmed by 0 bases and 5 bases, with 8 bases remaining between them. CDR1 is SGDLS and CDR2 is YYNGEE in the germline V gene. This CDR3 region has 14 residues. This CDR3 reads CASSVAGVTGELFF. The CDR3, as DNA: TGTGCCAGCAGCGTAGCAGGGGTGACCGGGGAGCTGTTTTTT.

This chain uses TRBV6-5 with TRBJ1-1, with 8 positions matching TRBD1. The CDR3 extends over 14 amino acids. V shed 5 bases, J shed 2 bases, and the junction held 4 bases outside the gene matches. The germline gives CDR1 MNHEY, CDR2 SVGAGI. CDR3 protein: CASSRDRKNTEAFF. The CDR3 bases are TGTGCCAGCAGTAGGGACAGGAAAAACACTGAAGCTTTCTTT.

This clone has just one count. The rearrangement links TRBV5-4 to TRBJ2-7; D not resolved. The germline V gene encodes CDR1 SGHNT and CDR2 YYREEE (reference sequence). The CDR3 extends over 14 amino acids. V gave up 4 bases and J gave up 2 bases, with 13 bases separating them. The CDR3 spells CASSPSPLAYEQYF. The CDR3 nucleotides read TGTGCCAGCAGCCCCTCACCTCTAGCCTACGAGCAGTACTTC.

The chain links TRBV5-6 to TRBJ1-2; tentatively, D is TRBD1 (6 bases). This CDR3 contains 15 residues. Trimming shortened V by 1 base and J by 8 bases, and 18 bases separated the two germline ends. CDR1 SGHDT and CDR2 YYEEEE come from the germline V gene. The CDR3, as DNA: TGTGCCAGCAGCTTGACAGGGTCCGACTATAGGGGCTACACCTTC. This translates into CASSLTGSDYRGYTF.

The chain couples TRBV4-1 to TRBJ2-5, with D possibly being TRBD1 or TRBD2 (5 bases each). The germline V gene has CDR1 MGHRA and CDR2 YSYEKL. The CDR3 covers 15 residues. Deletions cut 0 bases from V and 5 bases from J, with 13 bases between. CDR3: CASSQEAGTWETQYF. The CDR3, as DNA: TGCGCCAGCAGCCAAGAGGCTGGGACCTGGGAGACCCAGTACTTC.

V gene TRBV6-5 combines with J gene TRBJ1-1; no clear D gene. The germline gives CDR1 MNHEY, CDR2 SVGAGI. The CDR3 is 12 amino acids. Deletions cut 6 bases from V and 6 bases from J, with 11 bases between. CDR3 in DNA: TGTGCCAGCAGCGTAAACGGACCTGAAGCTTTCTTT. Translating gives CASSVNGPEAFF.